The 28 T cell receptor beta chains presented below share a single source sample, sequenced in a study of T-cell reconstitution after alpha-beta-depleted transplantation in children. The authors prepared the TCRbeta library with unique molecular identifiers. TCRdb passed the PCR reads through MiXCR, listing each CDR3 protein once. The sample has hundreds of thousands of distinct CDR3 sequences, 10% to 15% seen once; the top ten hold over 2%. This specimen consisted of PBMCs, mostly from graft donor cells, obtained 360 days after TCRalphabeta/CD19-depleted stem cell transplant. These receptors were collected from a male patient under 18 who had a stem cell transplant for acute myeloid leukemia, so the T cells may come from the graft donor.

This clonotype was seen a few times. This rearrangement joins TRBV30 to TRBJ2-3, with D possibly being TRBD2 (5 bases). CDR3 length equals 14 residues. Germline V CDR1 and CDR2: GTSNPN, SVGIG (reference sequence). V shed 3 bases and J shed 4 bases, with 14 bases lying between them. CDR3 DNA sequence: TGTGCCTGGAGCGTAGGTAGCGAAGCAGATACGCAGTATTTT. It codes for CAWSVGSEADTQYF.

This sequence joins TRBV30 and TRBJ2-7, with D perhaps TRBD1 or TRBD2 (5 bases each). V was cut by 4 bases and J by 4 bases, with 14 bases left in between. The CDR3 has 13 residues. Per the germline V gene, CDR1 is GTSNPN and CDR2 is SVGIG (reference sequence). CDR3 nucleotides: TGTGCCTGGACCTGGGGGACGAATTACGAGCAGTACTTC. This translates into CAWTWGTNYEQYF.

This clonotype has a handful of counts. The CDR3 here is CAITSEDRVKVPIPGELFF. In DNA form, the CDR3 reads TGTGCCATCACCTCCGAAGACAGGGTTAAAGTCCCTATTCCCGGGGAGCTGTTTTTT. The chain has TRBV10-3 and TRBJ2-2, with 7 bases fitting TRBD1. The length of the CDR3 is 19 residues. Losses at the gene ends were 7 bases for V and 6 bases for J; bases not matched to a gene: 23. Germline V gene lookup returns CDR1 ENHRY and CDR2 SYGVKD.

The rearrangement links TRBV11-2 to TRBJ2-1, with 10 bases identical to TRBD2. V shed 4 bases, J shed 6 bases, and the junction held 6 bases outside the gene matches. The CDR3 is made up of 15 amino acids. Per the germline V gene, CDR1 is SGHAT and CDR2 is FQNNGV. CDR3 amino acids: CASSSRASGSNEQFF. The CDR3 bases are TGTGCCAGCAGCTCCCGGGCTAGCGGGAGCAATGAGCAGTTCTTC.

The chain's CDR3 is CASRPTGTINSPLHF. The CDR3 coding sequence is TGTGCCAGCAGACCGACAGGGACCATTAATTCACCCCTCCACTTT. The chain links TRBV28 to TRBJ1-6; 7 bases map to TRBD1. Per germline, CDR1 MDHEN and CDR2 SYDVKM. Losses at the gene ends were 6 bases for V and 6 bases for J; bases not matched to a gene: 8. The CDR3 is made up of 15 amino acids.

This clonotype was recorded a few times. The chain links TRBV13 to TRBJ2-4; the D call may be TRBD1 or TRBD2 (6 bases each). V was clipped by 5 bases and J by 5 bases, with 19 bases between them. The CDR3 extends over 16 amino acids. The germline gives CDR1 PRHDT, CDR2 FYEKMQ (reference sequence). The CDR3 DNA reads TGTGCCAGCAGCACTCCCGGGGGCCATGGGGAAAACATTCAGTACTTC. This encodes CASSTPGGHGENIQYF.

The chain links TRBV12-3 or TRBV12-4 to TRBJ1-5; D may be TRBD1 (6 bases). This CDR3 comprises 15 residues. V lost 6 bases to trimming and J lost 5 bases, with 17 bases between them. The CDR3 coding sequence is TGTGCCAGCAGGCCGATGGGGGCCCAAGATCAGCCCCAGCATTTT. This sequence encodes CASRPMGAQDQPQHF.

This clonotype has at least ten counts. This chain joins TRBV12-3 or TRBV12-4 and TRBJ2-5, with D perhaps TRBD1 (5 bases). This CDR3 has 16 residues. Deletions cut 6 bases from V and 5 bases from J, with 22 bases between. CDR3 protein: CASSARRVDTYETQYF. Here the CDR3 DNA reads TGTGCCAGCAGCGCTCGTCGAGTGGACACCTACGAGACCCAGTACTTC.

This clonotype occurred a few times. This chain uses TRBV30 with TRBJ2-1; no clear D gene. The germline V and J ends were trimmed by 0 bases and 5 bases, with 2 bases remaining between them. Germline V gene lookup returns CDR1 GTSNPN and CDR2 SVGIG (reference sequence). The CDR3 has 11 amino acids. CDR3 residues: CAWSVHNEQFF. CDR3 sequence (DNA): TGTGCCTGGAGTGTACACAATGAGCAGTTCTTC.

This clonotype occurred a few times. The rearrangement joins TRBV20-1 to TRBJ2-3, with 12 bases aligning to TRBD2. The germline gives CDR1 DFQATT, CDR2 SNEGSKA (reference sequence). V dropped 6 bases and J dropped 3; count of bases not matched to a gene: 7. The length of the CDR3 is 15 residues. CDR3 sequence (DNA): TGCAGTGCCGGAACCCTAGCGGGAGGGACAGATACGCAGTATTTT. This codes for CSAGTLAGGTDTQYF.

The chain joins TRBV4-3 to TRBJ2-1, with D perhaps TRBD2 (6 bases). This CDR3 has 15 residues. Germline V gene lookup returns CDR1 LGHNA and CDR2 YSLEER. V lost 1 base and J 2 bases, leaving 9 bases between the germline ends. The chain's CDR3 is CASSQAPGAYNEQFF. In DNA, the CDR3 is TGCGCCAGCAGCCAAGCACCGGGGGCCTACAATGAGCAGTTCTTC.

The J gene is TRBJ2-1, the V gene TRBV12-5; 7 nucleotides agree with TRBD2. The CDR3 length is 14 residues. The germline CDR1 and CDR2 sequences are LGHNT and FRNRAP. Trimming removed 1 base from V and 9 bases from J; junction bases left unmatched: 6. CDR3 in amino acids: CASGLGAGLVEQFF. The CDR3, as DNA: TGTGCTAGTGGTTTGGGAGCGGGACTCGTTGAGCAGTTCTTC.

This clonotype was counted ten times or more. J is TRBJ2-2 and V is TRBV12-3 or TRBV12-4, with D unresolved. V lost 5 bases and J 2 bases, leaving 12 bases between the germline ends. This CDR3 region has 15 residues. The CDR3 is CASSHRPSNTGELFF. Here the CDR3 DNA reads TGTGCCAGCAGTCATCGCCCGAGTAACACCGGGGAGCTGTTTTTT.

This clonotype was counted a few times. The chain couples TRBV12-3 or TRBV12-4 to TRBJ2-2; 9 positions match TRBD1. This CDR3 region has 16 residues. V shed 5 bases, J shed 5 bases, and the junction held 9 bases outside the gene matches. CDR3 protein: CASSNPGQGGTGELFF. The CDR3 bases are TGTGCCAGCAGTAATCCGGGACAGGGTGGGACCGGGGAGCTGTTTTTT.

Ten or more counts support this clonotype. The CDR3 DNA reads as TGTGCCAGCAGCCGCACTAGCGGGTCCCCCTACGAGCAGTACTTC. It is translated as CASSRTSGSPYEQYF. The chain carries TRBV6-5 and TRBJ2-7, with 9 bases that match TRBD2. Per germline, CDR1 MNHEY and CDR2 SVGAGI. This CDR3 comprises 15 residues. The junction had 8 bases not matched to a gene; V was cut back by 6 bases and J by 2 bases.

CDR3 residues: CSAQEAGAEDTQYF. DNA for the CDR3: TGCAGTGCTCAAGAAGCGGGAGCAGAAGATACGCAGTATTTT. This chain links TRBV20-1 with TRBJ2-3, with TRBD2 matching over 8 bases. The ends lost 5 bases at V and 5 bases at J; junction bases unmatched: 9. The CDR3 is 14 amino acids. Germline V CDR1 and CDR2: DFQATT, SNEGSKA (reference sequence).

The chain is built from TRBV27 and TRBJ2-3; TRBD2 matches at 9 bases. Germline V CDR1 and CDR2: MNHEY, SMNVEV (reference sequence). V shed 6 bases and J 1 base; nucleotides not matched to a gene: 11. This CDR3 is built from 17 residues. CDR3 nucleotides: TGTGCCAGCAGGGGTACCCACCGGACTAGCGGCACAGATACGCAGTATTTT. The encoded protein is CASRGTHRTSGTDTQYF.

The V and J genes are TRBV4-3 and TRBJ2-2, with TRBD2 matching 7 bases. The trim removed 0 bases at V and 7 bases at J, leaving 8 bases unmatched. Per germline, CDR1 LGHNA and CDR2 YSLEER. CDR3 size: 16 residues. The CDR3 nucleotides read TGCGCCAGCAGCCAAGATCGTTCGGGGGGAGGCGGGGAGCTGTTTTTT. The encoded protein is CASSQDRSGGGGELFF.

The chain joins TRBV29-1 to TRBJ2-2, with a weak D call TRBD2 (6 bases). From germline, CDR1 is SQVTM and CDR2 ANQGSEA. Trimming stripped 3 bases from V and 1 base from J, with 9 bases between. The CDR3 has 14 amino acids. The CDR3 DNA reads TGCAGCGTTGAGGGGCGGGAGAACACCGGGGAGCTGTTTTTT. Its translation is CSVEGRENTGELFF.

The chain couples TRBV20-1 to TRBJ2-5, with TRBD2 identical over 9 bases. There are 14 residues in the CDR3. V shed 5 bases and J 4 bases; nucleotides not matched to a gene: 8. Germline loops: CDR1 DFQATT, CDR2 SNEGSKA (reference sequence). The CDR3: CSAGLAPWGETQYF. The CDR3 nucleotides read TGCAGTGCTGGACTAGCGCCATGGGGAGAGACCCAGTACTTC.

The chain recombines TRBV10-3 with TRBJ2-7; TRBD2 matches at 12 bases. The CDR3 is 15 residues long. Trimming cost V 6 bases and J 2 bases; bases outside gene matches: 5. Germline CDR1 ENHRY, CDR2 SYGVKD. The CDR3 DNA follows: TGTGCCATCAGAAGGACTAGCGGGGAAACCTACGAGCAGTACTTC. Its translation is CAIRRTSGETYEQYF.

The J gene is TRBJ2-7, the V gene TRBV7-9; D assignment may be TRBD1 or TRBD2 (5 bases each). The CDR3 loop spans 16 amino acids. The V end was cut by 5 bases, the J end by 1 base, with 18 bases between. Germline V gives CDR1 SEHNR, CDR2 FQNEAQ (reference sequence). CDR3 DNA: TGTGCCAGCAGCACCCCAGGGCGGGCGCCATCCTACGAGCAGTACTTC. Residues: CASSTPGRAPSYEQYF. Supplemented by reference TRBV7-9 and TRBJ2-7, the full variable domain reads DTGVSQNPRHKITKRGQNVTFRCDPISEHNRLYWYRQTLGQGPEFLTYFQNEAQLEKSRLLSDRFSAERPKGSFSTLEIQRTEQGDSAMYLCASSTPGRAPSYEQYFGPGTRLTVT.

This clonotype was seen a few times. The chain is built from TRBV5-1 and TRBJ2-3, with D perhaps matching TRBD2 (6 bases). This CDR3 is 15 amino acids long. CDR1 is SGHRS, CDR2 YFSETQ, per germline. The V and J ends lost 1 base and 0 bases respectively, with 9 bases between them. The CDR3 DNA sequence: TGCGCCAGCAGCTTGAGGCGGGGTAGCACAGATACGCAGTATTTT. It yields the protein CASSLRRGSTDTQYF.

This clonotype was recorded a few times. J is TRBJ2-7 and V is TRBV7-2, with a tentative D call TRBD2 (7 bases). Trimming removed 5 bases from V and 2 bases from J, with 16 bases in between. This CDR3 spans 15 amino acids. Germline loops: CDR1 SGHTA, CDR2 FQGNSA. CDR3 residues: CASSARRGGAYEQYF. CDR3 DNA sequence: TGTGCCAGCAGCGCCCGCCGAGGGGGGGCCTACGAGCAGTACTTC.

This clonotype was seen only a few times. The CDR3 DNA reads as TGTGCCAGCAGCCGGCCGGGAAGGAGTTCACCCCTCCACTTT. Translation: CASSRPGRSSPLHF. V gene TRBV14 combines with J gene TRBJ1-6; D is ambiguous. The germline V gene encodes CDR1 SGHDN and CDR2 FVKESK. CDR3 length: 14 residues. Trimming took off 4 bases at V and 9 bases at J, with 13 bases between the two ends.

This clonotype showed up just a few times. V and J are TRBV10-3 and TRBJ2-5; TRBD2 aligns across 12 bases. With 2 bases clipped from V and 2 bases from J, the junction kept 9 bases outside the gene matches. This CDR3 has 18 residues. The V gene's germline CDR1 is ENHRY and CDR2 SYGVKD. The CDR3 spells CAISEVLAGGAVQETQYF. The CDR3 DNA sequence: TGTGCCATCAGTGAGGTCCTAGCGGGAGGGGCCGTACAAGAGACCCAGTACTTC.

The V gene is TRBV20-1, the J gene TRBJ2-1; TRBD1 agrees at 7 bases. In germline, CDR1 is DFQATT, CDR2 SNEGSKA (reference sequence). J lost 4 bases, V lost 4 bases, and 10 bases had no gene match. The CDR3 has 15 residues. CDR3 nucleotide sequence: TGCAGTGCTAACACAGGGGACCCTCCATACAATGAGCAGTTCTTC. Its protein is CSANTGDPPYNEQFF.

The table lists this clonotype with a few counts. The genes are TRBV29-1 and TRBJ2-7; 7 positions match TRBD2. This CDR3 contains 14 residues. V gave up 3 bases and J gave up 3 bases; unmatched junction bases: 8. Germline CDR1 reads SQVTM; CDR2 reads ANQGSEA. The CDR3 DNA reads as TGCAGCGTTGACCAACTGGGGGGGGGCTACGAGCAGTACTTC. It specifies CSVDQLGGGYEQYF.